These 13 T cell receptor beta chains were all obtained from the same sample, sequenced in a study of cytomegalovirus exposure and HLA in healthy donors. The study ran its PCR with 60 Vbeta and 13 Jbeta primers. Some clones are missing from TCRdb's copy, which holds only in-frame ones; the method was immunoSEQ multiplex PCR. The sample includes around 97,000 clones, around 10% of them seen just once. The sequencing sample was made of PBMCs. The receptors were sampled from a man aged 45-65 years in good health and CMV-seropositive.

There are a few counts of this clone. The V gene is TRBV6-5, the J gene TRBJ2-7; TRBD1 might be the D (6 bases). V dropped 0 bases and J dropped 5 bases, with 17 bases sitting between them. CDR3 length equals 16 residues. Per germline, CDR1 MNHEY and CDR2 SVGAGI. The CDR3 sequence is CASSYSETGNGHEQYF. In nucleotides, the CDR3 is TGTGCCAGCAGTTACTCGGAGACAGGCAACGGCCACGAGCAGTACTTC.

This clone was found a few times. This chain links TRBV27 with TRBJ2-5, with 7 bases aligning to TRBD1. The V gene's germline CDR1 is MNHEY and CDR2 SMNVEV (reference sequence). V trimming: 4 bases; J trimming: 4 bases; junction bases outside the gene matches: 9. The CDR3 length is 15 residues. The CDR3 protein is CASSSPGAGGETQYF. The CDR3, as DNA: TGTGCCAGCAGTTCCCCCGGAGCAGGGGGAGAGACCCAGTACTTC.

V usage is TRBV5-1 and J usage is TRBJ2-7; 8 nucleotides match TRBD1. Germline V CDR1 and CDR2: SGHRS, YFSETQ. CDR3 length equals 14 residues. The V and J ends lost 2 bases and 2 bases, in that order; junction bases with no gene match: 3. This CDR3 reads CASSFGTGPYEQYF. In DNA, the CDR3 is TGCGCCAGCAGCTTTGGGACAGGACCCTACGAGCAGTACTTC.

A few counts support this clone. This chain uses TRBV28 with TRBJ1-2; 7 bases align to TRBD1. This CDR3 has 16 amino acids. The ends lost 5 bases at V and 4 bases at J; junction bases unmatched: 13. CDR1 and CDR2 (germline): MDHEN, SYDVKM. The CDR3 region has the DNA TGTGCCAGCAGTCCCACACTTCGAGGGGGCATCTATGGCTACACCTTC. As protein: CASSPTLRGGIYGYTF.

This clone was seen at least ten times. The J gene is TRBJ2-7, the V gene TRBV6-6, with TRBD1 matching 9 bases. The germline gives CDR1 MNHNY, CDR2 SVGAGI (reference sequence). V was pared by 8 bases and J by 7 bases, with 6 bases of the junction left unmatched. The CDR3 consists of 12 residues. CDR3 sequence: CASEPGQGEQYF. DNA of the CDR3: TGTGCCAGCGAGCCGGGACAGGGAGAGCAGTACTTC.

This chain connects TRBV14 to TRBJ1-2, with D maybe TRBD1 (5 bases). Trimming pared 5 bases from V and 5 bases from J, leaving 12 bases between. Germline V CDR1 and CDR2: SGHDN, FVKESK. The CDR3 consists of 13 residues. The CDR3 DNA sequence: TGTGCCAGCAGCACGGCACGACAGTATGGCTACACCTTC. This translates into CASSTARQYGYTF.

This rearrangement joins TRBV6-1 to TRBJ2-7; the match to TRBD1 covers 9 bases. The CDR3 extends over 17 amino acids. V dropped 4 bases and J dropped 0; count of bases not matched to a gene: 10. Germline V lookup: CDR1 MNHNS, CDR2 SASEGT. Here the CDR3 reads CASSGAGTGHNSYEQYF. The CDR3 region has the DNA TGTGCCAGCAGTGGGGCCGGGACAGGGCATAACTCCTACGAGCAGTACTTC.

This clone has more than one count but fewer than ten. V gene TRBV4-2 combines with J gene TRBJ2-2; D remains unclear. V lost 4 bases to trimming and J lost 0 bases, with 6 bases between them. The CDR3 is 14 residues long. CDR1 is LGHNA, CDR2 YNFKEQ, per germline. In nucleotides, the CDR3 is TGTGCCAGCAGCCCCTTAACGAACACCGGGGAGCTGTTTTTT. Protein sequence: CASSPLTNTGELFF.

In its sample, this clone was seen a few times. Additional DNA sequences in this sample encode the identical CDR3. V is TRBV7-9 and J is TRBJ1-5; maybe TRBD1 (6 bases). The CDR3 totals 13 residues. The V and J ends lost 5 bases and 4 bases respectively, with 9 bases between them. The V gene's germline CDR1 is SEHNR and CDR2 FQNEAQ (reference sequence). The CDR3: CASSHRENQPQHF. In DNA form, the CDR3 reads TGTGCCAGCAGCCACAGGGAGAATCAGCCCCAGCATTTT.

The chain carries TRBV25-1 and TRBJ2-2; 8 positions agree with TRBD2. The CDR3 has 18 residues. With V trimmed by 8 bases and J by 6 bases, 20 bases remained unmatched. CDR1 and CDR2 from the germline V gene are MGHDK and SYGVNS. CDR3 sequence (DNA): TGTGCCAGCGCCAGAAGGGGAGCGGGAGCGCGGCTAGCCGGGGAGCTGTTTTTT. Encoded protein: CASARRGAGARLAGELFF.

This clone has a handful of counts. The chain couples TRBV9 to TRBJ2-2; possible D gene TRBD2, 6 bases. CDR3 size: 14 residues. Trimming cost V 2 bases and J 5 bases, with 10 bases left between them. Germline V CDR1 and CDR2: SGDLS, YYNGEE. The CDR3 reads CASSVGGVTGELFF. The CDR3 region has the DNA TGTGCCAGCAGCGTCGGAGGGGTAACCGGGGAGCTGTTTTTT.

V usage is TRBV10-3 and J usage is TRBJ2-1; tentative D call: TRBD2 (5 bases). V shed 2 bases and J shed 5 bases, with 7 bases lying between them. Germline assignment: CDR1 ENHRY and CDR2 SYGVKD. CDR3 length equals 13 residues. The CDR3 DNA sequence: TGTGCCATCAGTGAGCGAGCGGACAATGAGCAGTTCTTC. Translating gives CAISERADNEQFF.

There are a few counts of this clone. The V and J genes are TRBV7-9 and TRBJ1-3, with D hard to call. The V and J ends lost 1 base and 6 bases respectively, with 7 bases between them. Germline V gene data show CDR1 as SEHNR and CDR2 as FQNEAQ (reference sequence). The CDR3 loop spans 13 amino acids. The CDR3 spells CASSLDSTNTIYF. The CDR3 DNA reads as TGTGCCAGCAGCTTAGATTCTACAAACACCATATATTTT.